Each of the 23 T cell receptor beta chains below was sequenced from the same sample in a study of T cells in Graves' hyperthyroidism and ophthalmopathy. There were TCR beta CDR3 regions amplified from RNA transcripts. First-round RT-PCR with HTBI primers amplified the TCR CDR3 region. TCRdb redid the calling of the multiplex PCR reads with MiXCR, one entry per CDR3 protein. The sample has approximately 420,000 distinct CDR3 sequences, around 15% seen once; the top ten hold approximately 5.8%. Sequencing was done on a sample of blood. The receptors here all came from a woman between 18 and 30 years old with Graves' hyperthyroidism.

This clonotype was observed many times. The rearrangement joins TRBV6-1 to TRBJ1-4; maybe TRBD1 (6 bases). This CDR3 comprises 16 residues. Germline assignment: CDR1 MNHNS and CDR2 SASEGT. Trimming removed 5 bases at V and 3 bases at J, with 16 bases between. The CDR3 bases are TGTGCCAGCAGTCTCACGCGGACAGTTGCTAATGAAAAACTGTTTTTT. Its protein is CASSLTRTVANEKLFF.

This clonotype has more than one count but fewer than ten. The chain employs TRBV7-9 and TRBJ2-7; D is unresolved. With 0 bases removed from V and 3 bases from J, the gap between germline ends came to 9 bases. This CDR3 spans 14 amino acids. Looked up from germline, CDR1 is SEHNR and CDR2 is FQNEAQ (reference sequence). CDR3 loop: CASSLAVAYYEQYF. The CDR3 DNA is TGTGCCAGCAGCTTAGCAGTAGCATACTACGAGCAGTACTTC.

Many counts were recorded for this clonotype. This sequence joins TRBV15 and TRBJ1-5, with D hard to call. This CDR3 has 16 amino acids. The V end was cut by 0 bases, the J end by 0 bases, with 9 bases between. Germline V gene data show CDR1 as LNHNV and CDR2 as YYDKDF (reference sequence). The CDR3 spells CATSRDIGRSNQPQHF. CDR3 DNA: TGTGCCACCAGCAGAGATATTGGCCGTAGCAATCAGCCCCAGCATTTT.

This clonotype showed up many times. The V call is TRBV11-2, the J call TRBJ2-1; no clear D. Trimming left V 3 bases short and J 4 bases short, with 10 bases between. The length of the CDR3 is 14 residues. CDR1 is SGHAT, CDR2 FQNNGV, per germline. The DNA of the CDR3 is TGTGCCAGCAGCTTCAAGACTCCATACAATGAGCAGTTCTTC. The encoded protein is CASSFKTPYNEQFF.

This clonotype was counted ten times or more. The chain employs TRBV20-1 and TRBJ2-1; TRBD2 aligns across 13 bases. CDR3 size: 12 residues. Germline trimming cut 5 bases from V and 13 bases from J; bases unmatched to any gene: 5. From germline, CDR1 is DFQATT and CDR2 SNEGSKA (reference sequence). DNA of the CDR3: TGCAGTGCTGGGACTAGCGGGATTAAACAGTTCTTC. It yields the protein CSAGTSGIKQFF.

This clonotype was observed many times. The V and J genes are TRBV29-1 and TRBJ2-3; D is ambiguous. CDR3 length equals 16 residues. V lost 4 bases to trimming and J lost 6 bases, with 23 bases between them. Germline V gene lookup returns CDR1 SQVTM and CDR2 ANQGSEA. Written as DNA, the CDR3 is TGCAGCGTTGTATTAGGAACGCAGCCAACTCGGGATACGCAGTATTTT. Its protein product is CSVVLGTQPTRDTQYF.

This clonotype was detected ten times or more. The rearrangement uses TRBV11-2 and TRBJ2-7; 14 bases map to TRBD2. Unmatched junction bases numbered 2, after V lost 1 base and J lost 0 bases. The CDR3 runs 17 residues. Germline values: CDR1 SGHAT, CDR2 FQNNGV. The CDR3 loop is CASSLGGTSGSSYEQYF. The CDR3 nucleotides read TGTGCCAGCAGCTTAGGGGGGACTAGCGGGAGCTCCTACGAGCAGTACTTC.

This clonotype was detected many times. V gene TRBV3-1 combines with J gene TRBJ1-1; 7 nucleotides match TRBD1. The CDR3 runs 13 residues. J lost 6 bases, V lost 6 bases, and 7 bases had no gene match. In germline, CDR1 is LGHDT, CDR2 YNNKEL (reference sequence). CDR3 DNA: TGTGCCAGCAGAGTACAGGGGTTACCTGAAGCTTTCTTT. It is translated as CASRVQGLPEAFF.

This clonotype was detected only a few times. The chain employs TRBV6-5 and TRBJ1-6; 9 bases agree with TRBD1. This CDR3 has 18 amino acids. V dropped 4 bases and J dropped 10; count of bases not matched to a gene: 17. Germline values: CDR1 MNHEY, CDR2 SVGAGI. CDR3 sequence (DNA): TGTGCCAGCAGTTTACTTCCCCGGGACAGGGTAGGAAACTCACCCCTCCACTTT. Protein product: CASSLLPRDRVGNSPLHF.

This clonotype was observed many times. The CDR3 is CAWTGGQGAYSPLHF. CDR3 coding DNA: TGTGCCTGGACCGGCGGACAGGGGGCTTATTCACCCCTCCACTTT. The chain couples TRBV30 to TRBJ1-6; 11 bases fit TRBD1. The ends lost 4 bases at V and 8 bases at J; junction bases unmatched: 7. In germline, CDR1 is GTSNPN, CDR2 SVGIG (reference sequence). This CDR3 has 15 residues.

The table lists this clonotype with many counts. The chain couples TRBV20-1 to TRBJ2-3; TRBD2 aligns across 10 bases. The trim removed 6 bases at V and 5 bases at J, leaving 11 bases unmatched. Germline V gene data show CDR1 as DFQATT and CDR2 as SNEGSKA (reference sequence). The CDR3 loop spans 15 amino acids. In DNA form, the CDR3 reads TGCAGTGCCCGAGATCTAGCGGGAGTTAGAGATACGCAGTATTTT. Protein sequence: CSARDLAGVRDTQYF.

This clonotype was seen many times. This chain connects TRBV27 to TRBJ2-7; possible D gene TRBD2, 6 bases. This CDR3 has 15 residues. Germline V lookup: CDR1 MNHEY, CDR2 SMNVEV (reference sequence). V lost 3 bases and J 3 bases, leaving 15 bases between the germline ends. CDR3 DNA sequence: TGTGCCAGCAGTTTCGGGTGGGGGGTCAGCTACGAGCAGTACTTC. Encoded protein: CASSFGWGVSYEQYF.

This clonotype was seen repeatedly, ten times or more. V and J are TRBV20-1 and TRBJ2-7, with 10 positions matching TRBD2. Trimming cost V 1 base and J 4 bases; bases outside gene matches: 4. Germline V gene lookup returns CDR1 DFQATT and CDR2 SNEGSKA (reference sequence). This CDR3 has 14 residues. CDR3 in amino acids: CSARVHSGRYEQYF. CDR3 DNA: TGCAGTGCTAGAGTCCATAGCGGGAGGTACGAGCAGTACTTC.

This clonotype appeared many times. This chain links TRBV28 with TRBJ1-1, with a tentative D call TRBD1 (5 bases). The CDR3 runs to 16 residues. CDR1 MDHEN and CDR2 SYDVKM come from the germline V gene. Deletions cut 6 bases from V and 0 bases from J, with 17 bases between. CDR3 sequence (DNA): TGTGCCAGCAGGACTGTGGGCGGGGCCATGAACACTGAAGCTTTCTTT. Amino acid sequence: CASRTVGGAMNTEAFF.

This clonotype was counted ten times or more. The chain employs TRBV7-2 and TRBJ2-2, with D possibly TRBD2 on 5 matching bases. CDR1 SGHTA and CDR2 FQGNSA come from the germline V gene. CDR3 length: 15 residues. Trimming shortened V by 1 base and J by 5 bases, and 11 bases separated the two germline ends. DNA for the CDR3: TGTGCCAGCAGCTTAGGGGCTAGCCTGACCGGGGAGCTGTTTTTT. It codes for CASSLGASLTGELFF.

This clonotype was observed at least ten times. The rearrangement uses TRBV27 and TRBJ2-1; 10 bases match TRBD2. The V gene end was trimmed by 5 bases and the J gene end by 7 bases; junction bases not matched to a gene: 11. From germline, CDR1 is MNHEY and CDR2 SMNVEV (reference sequence). The CDR3 spans 16 residues. The CDR3 sequence is CASSPLLAGAVNEQFF. CDR3 coding DNA: TGTGCCAGCAGTCCACTCCTAGCGGGAGCTGTTAATGAGCAGTTCTTC.

The V and J genes are TRBV7-9 and TRBJ1-4; 10 bases match TRBD1. After removal of 4 bases from V and 5 bases from J, the junction contained 10 bases not matched to a gene. This CDR3 is built from 17 residues. Germline CDR1 and CDR2: SEHNR and FQNEAQ (reference sequence). The CDR3 is CASSSDRGFKRNEKLFF. CDR3 nucleotide sequence: TGTGCCAGCAGCTCGGACAGGGGGTTTAAACGAAATGAAAAACTGTTTTTT.

This clonotype was found many times. The chain joins TRBV7-2 to TRBJ2-3, with 9 bases matching TRBD1. The V segment lost 2 bases and the J segment 10 bases; nucleotides outside the gene matches: 7. CDR3 size: 14 residues. From germline, CDR1 is SGHTA and CDR2 FQGNSA. The CDR3 DNA reads TGTGCCAGCAGCTTATCCGGGACAGGGCGGGCGCAGTATTTT. It is translated as CASSLSGTGRAQYF.

In this sample, this clonotype turned up a few times. This sequence joins TRBV4-1 and TRBJ2-7, with D maybe TRBD2 (6 bases). The CDR3 has 15 residues. V was pared by 1 base and J by 3 bases, with 13 bases between. Germline CDR1 is MGHRA and CDR2 is YSYEKL. CDR3 sequence (DNA): TGCGCCAGCAGCCAAGGGCGGGACGGTCTCTACGAGCAGTACTTC. The encoded protein is CASSQGRDGLYEQYF.

The sample holds many counts of this clonotype. The J gene is TRBJ1-1, the V gene TRBV28; D gene ambiguous. There are 14 residues in the CDR3. The V end was cut by 3 bases, the J end by 4 bases, with 12 bases between. The germline CDR1 and CDR2 sequences are MDHEN and SYDVKM. CDR3 nucleotide sequence: TGTGCCAGCAGTTTGACAAGCGGGAGCACTGAAGCTTTCTTT. It encodes CASSLTSGSTEAFF.

In nucleotides, the CDR3 is TGTGCCAGTAGTATTAAGCGCACCGGGGAGCTGTTTTTT. Its translation: CASSIKRTGELFF. V and J are TRBV19 and TRBJ2-2, with no clear D. V lost 3 bases and J 4 bases, leaving 6 bases between the germline ends. The germline V gene has CDR1 LNHDA and CDR2 SQIVND (reference sequence). The CDR3 is 13 residues long.

The chain combines TRBV6-1 with TRBJ2-7; 7 bases agree with TRBD1. The CDR3 runs to 13 residues. Germline values: CDR1 MNHNS, CDR2 SASEGT. With 3 bases clipped from V and 3 bases from J, the junction kept 2 bases outside the gene matches. CDR3 sequence: CASSEWTGYEQYF. CDR3 DNA sequence: TGTGCCAGCAGTGAGTGGACAGGCTACGAGCAGTACTTC.

This clonotype showed up many times. The J gene is TRBJ2-3, the V gene TRBV11-2; TRBD2 is a possible D gene (6 bases). The germline CDR1 and CDR2 sequences are SGHAT and FQNNGV. V shed 10 bases and J shed 2 bases, with 16 bases lying between them. The CDR3 has 14 residues. The CDR3 coding sequence is TGTGCCACCTCAGGGTGGCGGGACACAGATACGCAGTATTTT. Translated: CATSGWRDTDTQYF.